This T cell receptor (beta chain) was obtained from a study of cytomegalovirus exposure and HLA in healthy donors (dated by TCRdb to about 2017). About the investigation overall: An earlier analysis of a few hundred of the donors reported 250 to 350 Gb of sequence data and 90 million to 120 million unique TCR beta sequences obtained from about 170 million T cells. About 300 gigabases of sequencing data and roughly 90 million unique TCR sequences were included in an early release covering about 700 HLA-typed donors. The genetic ancestry cluster associated with self-reported Caucasian donors included 81% of the approximately 430 genotyped donors. The aim of the study was to test whether cataloging public T cell receptors could identify signatures of past pathogen exposure. The study profiled the T cell repertoires of 500 to 800 subjects by immunosequencing and related them to cytomegalovirus serostatus. Besides the first cohort of 666 subjects, a separate validation cohort made up of roughly 120 different subjects was used. To predict cytomegalovirus infection status, the study combined high-throughput TCR immunosequencing, statistical association of individual TCRs with disease status, and machine learning. In a later analysis, previously published TCR beta repertoires from 666 donors were re-analyzed and high-resolution HLA genotyping was added so that TCR occurrence patterns could be studied. The later analysis used no new phenotypic data to find candidate immune exposures, relying instead on TCR beta sequences and their occurrence across donors. In an earlier analysis of a few hundred of the donors, high-throughput TCR beta sequencing was used to judge whether each TCR beta V gene segment behaved as functional or pseudogenic. Donor age, sex, ethnicity and CMV serostatus were compiled alongside the repertoire data. Genome-wide SNP genotypes for about 55% of the roughly 670 donors were used in a later genetic analysis, which treated that subset as a discovery cohort. All discovery cohort repertoires had been generated on a single sequencing platform. Class I and class II HLA loci were covered by the typing at four-digit resolution. The number of donors typed differed by locus, with 629-630 for A, B, C, DRB1 and DQB1, roughly 520 for DQA1, 606 for DPA1, and 400 to 490 for DPB1. Because of strong linkage in the cohort, 4 to 6 DR-DQ haplotypes were treated as single units for association and clustering. Among about 390 genotyped donors of the cohort, an average of approximately 230,000 unique TCR beta nucleotide sequences were sequenced per donor, around 20% of them non-productive. Results and caveats for the whole study, not just this receptor: In a later analysis, HLA-associated TCR beta chains showed more clonal expansion and lower generation probabilities than non-associated chains that were equally common. A later genetic analysis associated a missense DCLRE1C variant with V-gene and J-gene trimming of TCR beta chains, and an independent cohort replicated the association. Immune exposure information for the cohort was limited to CMV serostatus. Because counts were too low, seventeen rarely observed V segments, including chromosome 9 orphons, were excluded from the earlier analysis of about 500 of the donors. A further reported finding was that TCR beta sequences accurately predicted the HLA-A and HLA-B alleles for most subjects in the first cohort. Most CMV-associated TCR beta chains appeared to be HLA-restricted in a later analysis, and the HLA associations seemed to be driven largely by CMV exposure. Compared with the 666-donor mean, donors in an Asian-associated ancestry cluster had fewer N-insertions in productive TCRs, according to a later genetic analysis. Roughly uniform sequencing depth across donors was assumed in presence/absence analyses, although this assumption may not hold. Strong co-occurrence of HLA alleles, especially DR and DQ, made assigning TCR associations to individual alleles difficult. At a false discovery rate of 0.05, a later analysis linked under 20,000 TCR beta sequences to specific HLA alleles. Only TCR beta chains were sequenced in this cohort, and the absence of alpha or paired-chain data limited detectable features. In a later analysis, several top co-occurrence clusters were reported to appear linked to parvovirus B19, influenza, CMV and Epstein-Barr virus. The study listed 164 TCR beta chains as associated with cytomegalovirus. The authors suggested that the approach could potentially be generalized to other disease states and immunological phenotypes. A later analysis found that TCR association rates varied across HLA loci, with DRB1 alleles showing the most associated TCRs and HLA-C alleles the fewest. Across donors, most TCR sequences were observed very rarely, whereas some public TCRs were present in many individuals. The 87-base-pair reads could not distinguish some IMGT-functional V segments, including TRBV6-2 and TRBV6-3, so those segments were excluded. Because HLA typing was unavailable for some donors at each locus, only the typed subset was used in association tests. In vitro tests confirmed that a few of the cytomegalovirus-associated TCR beta chains recognize cytomegalovirus antigens. Linkage disequilibrium might explain the correlated functional status among segregating V segments, but an unknown experimental factor could not be excluded. The classifier was reported to diagnose cytomegalovirus status with high specificity and sensitivity in both the original cohort and the validation cohort. Broadly in line with IMGT annotations, most TCR beta V segments showed up in productive rearrangements about 87% or about 30% of the time in an earlier analysis of about 500 of the donors. A group of highly shared sequence variants was considered likely to be a technical artifact of the sequencing pipeline.

This clone was observed a few times. Its recognized antigen is unknown. There are no base qualities to consult, and no much larger clone falls within one base. Libraries were built with the immunoSEQ multiplex PCR assay. A mixture of 60 forward primers for TCR Vbeta segments and 13 reverse primers for TCR Jbeta segments was used in the multiplex PCR. Amplification of the CDR3 region of rearranged TCR beta genes was performed with a multiplex PCR assay on genomic DNA. The amplified TCR beta libraries were sequenced on the Illumina HiSeq System as 87-base-pair reads. The paper's processing steps were these. Across the 700 or so repertoires, a later analysis counted tens of millions of unique TCR beta chains, 8.5 million to 12 million of which were shared by at least two donors. To remove PCR and sequencing errors, raw reads were error-corrected and collapsed into unique sequences using a nearest-neighbor algorithm that merged closely related sequences. CDR3 sequences were aligned to IMGT reference sequences to assign V, D and J gene segments. Each retained sequence needed at least a six-nucleotide match to both a V gene segment and a J gene segment. Rearrangements were called productive when the CDR3 lacked stop codons and stayed in frame with V and J; all others were non-productive. Following IMGT convention, CDR3 was defined as the stretch from the second conserved V-encoded cysteine to the conserved J-encoded phenylalanine. The earlier analysis of fewer than 700 of the donors excluded sequences that lacked an unambiguous match to a single V gene segment. An earlier analysis of about 600 of the donors called V segments functional above 56.7% productive rearrangements and segregating when the between-donor standard deviation exceeded 5%. To diagnose cytomegalovirus status from the catalog of TCR beta chain sequences, a statistical classification framework was built. In a later analysis, TCR nucleotide sequences were compared against IMGT/GENE-DB human TR gene sequences so that V and J genes could be assigned. Using the TCRdist pipeline, a later analysis assigned CDR3 sequences along with most-parsimonious VDJ recombination scenarios. In a later analysis, every TCR beta chain was defined by the combination of its CDR3 amino acid sequence and its V-gene family, and reads without a unique V-gene family were dropped. As a way to deal with suspected cross-contamination and a sequencing artifact, a later analysis dropped nearly 600 nucleotide sequences that were highly shared and had low generation probability. In a later analysis, a clonal expansion index for each public chain was calculated from normalized within-repertoire ranks of inferred template counts. Generation probabilities in a later analysis came from a VDJ recombination model fitted to out-of-frame rearrangements, and those results were checked against IGoR. In a later analysis, TCR-TCR, TCR-HLA and TCR-CMV co-occurrence was scored with hypergeometric tests, and a repertoire-size bias correction was applied to TCR pairs. In a later analysis, false discovery rates were estimated by permuting HLA or CMV assignments 20 times. In a later analysis, co-occurring TCRs were grouped using DBSCAN, and TCRdist sequence similarity was added for clustering within HLA-allele-positive subsets. Repertoires with fewer than 30,000 or more than 120,000 public chains were left out of co-occurrence clustering, as were five repertoires with anomalous nucleotide sharing. This is the immuneACCESS table as TCRdb keeps it, with only in-frame sequences that have V and J called. A part of the clones is gone; compared with another copy, unresolved V genes explain less than half, and the rest is unexplained. Clone size and V and J calls were adopted from that table, with D and trimming inferred from the DNA. The sample records roughly 160,000 clones, around 85% of which are singletons. 1% of the sample is taken by the ten largest.

The CDR3, cysteine through phenylalanine, is 13 amino acids long. CDR3 DNA only is kept here, 39 bases in frame from base 1. Via the germline V gene, CDR1 is SGHNT and CDR2 YENEEA. Trimming costs V 5 bases and J 3 bases, and their ends lie 10 bases apart. In total, approximately 700 healthy bone marrow donors made up the cohort. Cohort members were all nominally healthy when sampled, although unrecorded immune exposures were likely present. The donor was CMV seronegative and was included in the group of a few hundred seronegative cohort members. A peripheral blood sample was provided by each donor, and peripheral blood mononuclear cells were used for TCR beta sequencing. Genomic DNA extraction from the blood cell samples was performed with the Qiagen DNeasy Blood Extraction Kit.

This sequence uses TRBV11-3 and TRBJ2-5; matching of 5 bases hints at TRBD2 as the D gene. Source material: PBMCs. The clonotype comes from a boy aged 2-15 years in good health and CMV-seronegative. CDR3 reads: CASSRGLEETQYF. The DNA sequence is given as TGTGCCAGCAGCCGAGGACTGGAAGAGACCCAGTACTTC.